This TCR beta chain was sequenced in a study of T cells in Graves' hyperthyroidism and ophthalmopathy. Only a few counts were recorded for this clonotype. A patient was excluded if there was uncontrolled infection, other autoimmune disease, pregnancy or lactation. Fresh peripheral blood, 10 ml, was the source of the PBMCs. Germline V lookup: CDR1 SGDLS, CDR2 YYNGEE. CDR3 length equals 14 residues. Trimming cost V 4 bases and J 3 bases; bases outside gene matches: 7. RNA transcripts gave rise to amplified TCR beta CDR3 regions. A set of HTBI primers served as the primers for a first-round RT-PCR of the TCR CDR3. TCRdb fed the multiplex PCR reads into MiXCR, producing one record per CDR3 protein. The profile covers about 840,000 distinct CDR3 sequences, with about 38% appearing a single time and over 8% taken by the ten largest.

The gene calls are TRBV9 and TRBJ2-7; 7 bases match TRBD2. This TCR was sampled from a man between 18 and 35 years old with Graves' hyperthyroidism. The sample was blood. CDR3 in amino acids: CASSSSTGGYEQYF. CDR3 sequence (DNA): TGTGCCAGCAGCTCGTCCACGGGGGGCTACGAGCAGTACTTC.